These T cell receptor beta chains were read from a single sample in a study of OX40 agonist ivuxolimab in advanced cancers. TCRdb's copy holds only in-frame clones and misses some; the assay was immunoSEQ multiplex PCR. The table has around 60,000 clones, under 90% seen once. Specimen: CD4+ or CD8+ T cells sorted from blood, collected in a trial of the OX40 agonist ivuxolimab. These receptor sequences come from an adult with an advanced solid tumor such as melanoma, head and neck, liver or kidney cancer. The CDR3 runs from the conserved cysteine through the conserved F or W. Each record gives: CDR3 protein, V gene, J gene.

CSVEEPQLATDTQYF	TRBV29-1	TRBJ2-3
CSAPTGYEQYF	TRBV20-1	TRBJ2-7
CASSLDFAVEDEQFF	TRBV11-2	TRBJ2-1
CASSQGQSNQPQHF	TRBV6-5	TRBJ1-5
CASSLGTSGRISDEQFF	TRBV7-9	TRBJ2-1
CASRTGQNTEAFF	TRBV7-2	TRBJ1-1
CASSLAEESGENYGYTF	TRBV7-2	TRBJ1-2
CASSLSPGFYGYTF	TRBV7-3	TRBJ1-2
CASSQDTDLWAYEQYF	TRBV4-3	TRBJ2-7
CASSLARTDKQETQYF	TRBV7-8	TRBJ2-5
CSVERQHNEQFF	TRBV29-1	TRBJ2-1
CASSSQGGNGYTF	TRBV6-5	TRBJ1-2
CSVEGTPGGYTF	TRBV29-1	TRBJ1-2
CASSLGGENTEAFF	TRBV28	TRBJ1-1
CASSLGGRGDQFF	TRBV11-3	TRBJ2-1
CASTSGQPLHEQFF	TRBV6-6	TRBJ2-1